This T cell receptor (beta chain) is from a study of T cell repertoires in cytomegalovirus infection (dated by TCRdb to about 2019). The study in broad terms: Donor HLA type was relevant to the analysis, as public TCR beta signatures indicated carriage of CMV infection together with the matching HLA type. The paper as a whole reports these results and caveats: In both this cohort and an independent cohort of more than 350 donors, the cumulative frequency of public TCR beta family members distinguished carriers of CMV infection plus the relevant HLA type. The ex vivo response was dominated by HLA-C-restricted CMV-specific TCR beta clonotypes, which also provided the single most frequent clonotype in two of eight donors.

The instrument given in TCRdb is Illumina HiSeq 1500. TCRdb applied fastp at Q25 and MiXCR to the public reads, then kept only in-frame beta chains. Merged by CDR3 protein, the rows form single entries marked with the most common genes and DNA. This sample is represented by fewer than 550,000 distinct CDR3 sequences; about 26% of them were singletons. Of the sample, approximately 13% falls within the top ten clones. Points on this clonotype: This clone's antigen is unknown. Base qualities are not recorded, but no much larger clone differs from it by a single base.

The source of this sequence is a human donor in good health (CMV status not recorded). Some clones in this sample may be carry-over from other donors' samples. The sequencing sample was made of PBMCs.

For the CDR3, the sequence is CASSLRGGAYSNQPQHF. The nucleotide sequence is given as TGCGCCAGCAGTCTTCGAGGGGGGGCCTATAGCAATCAGCCCCAGCATTTT. The receptor chain draws on TRBV23-1 and TRBJ1-5; D gene: possibly TRBD1, on 6 matching bases. TRBV23-1 is identified as an open reading frame with a role that is uncertain. The CDR3 contains 17 residues, cysteine and phenylalanine counted. Of all the DNA, just the CDR3 is kept, 51 bases in frame from base 1. V is reduced by 4 bases and J by 0 bases, leaving a spacing of 16 bases between them.